The 18 T cell receptor beta chains listed next were all sequenced from one sample in a study of blood T cell repertoires in COVID-19. TCRdb's copy holds only in-frame clones and misses some; the assay was immunoSEQ multiplex PCR. The sample contains about 190,000 clones, less than 90% of which appear only once. The sample comprised peripheral blood. These receptors came from a woman aged 40 to 55 with acute or convalescent COVID-19.

This chain links TRBV6-5 with TRBJ1-1; no clear D gene. Trimming took 2 bases from V and 1 from J, leaving 8 bases between them. The CDR3 contains 14 residues. Germline V CDR1 and CDR2: MNHEY, SVGAGI. CDR3 in DNA: TGTGCCAGCAGTTACAGTCTACGGAACACTGAAGCTTTCTTT. Its protein product is CASSYSLRNTEAFF.

V is TRBV18 and J is TRBJ2-1, with TRBD1 identical over 9 bases. V shed 3 bases, J shed 2 bases, and the junction held 5 bases outside the gene matches. Germline V gene data show CDR1 as KGHSH and CDR2 as LQKENI. The CDR3 is made up of 16 amino acids. The DNA of the CDR3 is TGTGCCAGCTCACCGGCGGGACAGGGTACCTACAATGAGCAGTTCTTC. Translation gives CASSPAGQGTYNEQFF.

V usage is TRBV19 and J usage is TRBJ1-4; D is unresolved. This CDR3 region has 15 residues. Germline V gene sequence: CDR1 LNHDA, CDR2 SQIVND (reference sequence). Trimming left V 7 bases short and J 8 bases short, with 20 bases between. The CDR3 region is CASNTLRAGGEKLFF. CDR3 DNA sequence: TGTGCCAGTAACACCCTTCGGGCCGGAGGCGAAAAACTGTTTTTT.

The V and J genes are TRBV5-6 and TRBJ2-7, with D perhaps matching TRBD2 (5 bases). Germline V gene lookup returns CDR1 SGHDT and CDR2 YYEEEE. V was cut by 0 bases and J by 2 bases, with 15 bases left in between. The CDR3 spans 16 residues. As DNA, the CDR3 is TGTGCCAGCAGCTTGGCCGGACTCTCTCGGCCCTACGAGCAGTACTTC. Its protein product is CASSLAGLSRPYEQYF.

The chain couples TRBV28 to TRBJ2-7; D is possibly TRBD1 (6 bases). CDR3 size: 15 residues. V was trimmed by 4 bases and J by 4 bases, leaving 17 bases between them. The germline gives CDR1 MDHEN, CDR2 SYDVKM. The CDR3, as DNA: TGTGCCAGCAGTTCACCGGGACACCCACCTTACGAGCAGTACTTC. It yields the protein CASSSPGHPPYEQYF.

In DNA, the CDR3 is TGTGCCAGCAGCTTAGGGGGACACAGCAATGAGCAGTTCTTC. Its translation: CASSLGGHSNEQFF. This chain connects TRBV7-8 to TRBJ2-1; maybe TRBD1 (6 bases). Germline V gives CDR1 SGHVS, CDR2 FQNEAQ. CDR3 length: 14 amino acids. The V end was cut by 1 base, the J end by 6 bases, with 10 bases between.

This chain links TRBV2 with TRBJ2-5; 16 bases map to TRBD2. Germline CDR1 reads SNHLY; CDR2 reads FYNNEI. V lost 6 bases, J lost 4 bases, and 14 bases stayed unmatched. The CDR3 extends over 19 amino acids. The CDR3 loop is CASSDFGTSGRGPVETQYF. The CDR3 coding sequence is TGTGCCAGCAGCGACTTCGGGACTAGCGGGAGGGGCCCCGTAGAGACCCAGTACTTC.

There are a few counts of this clone. The chain carries TRBV5-1 and TRBJ2-2, with D unclear. The CDR3 extends over 15 amino acids. Germline-derived CDR1 and CDR2 are SGHRS and YFSETQ. The V end lost 2 bases, the J end lost 6 bases, and 14 bases lay between the germline ends. The CDR3 loop is CASSFSGRLAGELFF. The DNA for the CDR3 is TGCGCCAGCAGCTTCTCGGGTCGGCTGGCCGGGGAGCTGTTTTTT.

This clone occurred a few times. The J gene is TRBJ2-5, the V gene TRBV5-6; a possible D gene is TRBD2 (5 bases). This CDR3 is 12 amino acids long. The germline CDR1 and CDR2 sequences are SGHDT and YYEEEE. Trimming left V 2 bases short and J 4 bases short, with 6 bases between. CDR3 DNA: TGTGCCAGCAGCTTCCGGGGAGAGACCCAGTACTTC. Translation: CASSFRGETQYF.

The rearrangement joins TRBV3-1 (or the pseudogene TRBV3-2) to TRBJ2-3; the D gene is possibly TRBD2 (6 bases). CDR1 LGHDT and CDR2 YNNKEL come from the germline V gene (reference sequence). Trimming stripped 4 bases from V and 7 bases from J, with 15 bases between. There are 14 residues in the CDR3. CDR3 DNA sequence: TGTGCCAGCAGCCTACGGGACTTGACGAATACGCAGTATTTT. It translates to CASSLRDLTNTQYF.

The chain uses TRBV10-3 and TRBJ1-1; D possibly corresponds to TRBD1 (5 bases). The V end lost 6 bases, the J end lost 1 base, and 18 bases lay between the germline ends. Germline V gene lookup returns CDR1 ENHRY and CDR2 SYGVKD. This CDR3 contains 16 residues. DNA of the CDR3: TGTGCCATCAGCCCCCGGTGGGAAGGGGAGAACACTGAAGCTTTCTTT. This translates into CAISPRWEGENTEAFF.

This rearrangement joins TRBV5-1 to TRBJ1-2; 11 bases align to TRBD1. This CDR3 has 16 residues. V lost 7 bases to trimming and J lost 5 bases; unmatched junction nucleotides: 13. Germline loops: CDR1 SGHRS, CDR2 YFSETQ. The CDR3 region is CASAPGGTGGWYGYTF. The CDR3 DNA reads as TGCGCCAGCGCCCCCGGCGGGACAGGGGGGTGGTATGGCTACACCTTC.

CDR3 sequence reads: CASSSPSQGAHGYTF. In nucleotides, the CDR3 is TGTGCCAGCAGTTCCCCCTCACAGGGGGCGCATGGCTACACCTTC. This chain connects TRBV28 to TRBJ1-2, with 9 bases fitting TRBD1. This CDR3 has 15 amino acids. V shed 4 bases, J shed 6 bases, and the junction held 9 bases outside the gene matches. Germline V CDR1 and CDR2: MDHEN, SYDVKM.

This clone was observed a single time. The chain carries TRBV2 and TRBJ2-4; 7 bases match TRBD1. CDR1 is SNHLY and CDR2 is FYNNEI in the germline V gene. V shed 3 bases and J 7 bases; nucleotides not matched to a gene: 12. The length of the CDR3 is 16 residues. CDR3 loop: CASSDGAQGLTNIQYF. Here the CDR3 DNA reads TGTGCCAGCAGTGATGGGGCACAGGGGCTTACGAACATTCAGTACTTC.

V and J are TRBV7-6 and TRBJ2-1, with 9 bases identical to TRBD2. In germline, CDR1 is SGHVS, CDR2 FNYEAQ. There are 19 residues in the CDR3. With 0 bases clipped from V and 4 bases from J, the junction kept 13 bases outside the gene matches. The CDR3 nucleotides read TGTGCCAGCAGCTTAGCCGGGACTAGCTACGCCAGGGGGTACAATGAGCAGTTCTTC. Translating it yields CASSLAGTSYARGYNEQFF.

V and J are TRBV18 and TRBJ1-1; D ambiguous. The CDR3 extends over 14 amino acids. V shed 2 bases and J shed 1 base, with 8 bases lying between them. Germline-derived CDR1 and CDR2 are KGHSH and LQKENI. The CDR3 sequence: CASSPVNRNTEAFF. The CDR3 DNA reads as TGTGCCAGCTCACCAGTTAACAGGAACACTGAAGCTTTCTTT.

The V gene is TRBV30, the J gene TRBJ1-2, with D perhaps TRBD1 (5 bases). This CDR3 is 14 amino acids long. CDR1 GTSNPN and CDR2 SVGIG come from the germline V gene (reference sequence). Trimming cost V 4 bases and J 4 bases, with 16 bases left between them. This chain's CDR3 is CAWNLWGGGYGYTF. DNA of the CDR3: TGTGCCTGGAACCTCTGGGGGGGAGGCTATGGCTACACCTTC.

V gene TRBV19 combines with J gene TRBJ2-2; TRBD1 matches 9 bases. The CDR3 totals 14 residues. The germline V gene encodes CDR1 LNHDA and CDR2 SQIVND (reference sequence). V shed 10 bases and J 1 base; nucleotides not matched to a gene: 4. The CDR3: CATATGGNTGELFF. The CDR3 DNA is TGTGCCACAGCGACAGGGGGGAACACCGGGGAGCTGTTTTTT.